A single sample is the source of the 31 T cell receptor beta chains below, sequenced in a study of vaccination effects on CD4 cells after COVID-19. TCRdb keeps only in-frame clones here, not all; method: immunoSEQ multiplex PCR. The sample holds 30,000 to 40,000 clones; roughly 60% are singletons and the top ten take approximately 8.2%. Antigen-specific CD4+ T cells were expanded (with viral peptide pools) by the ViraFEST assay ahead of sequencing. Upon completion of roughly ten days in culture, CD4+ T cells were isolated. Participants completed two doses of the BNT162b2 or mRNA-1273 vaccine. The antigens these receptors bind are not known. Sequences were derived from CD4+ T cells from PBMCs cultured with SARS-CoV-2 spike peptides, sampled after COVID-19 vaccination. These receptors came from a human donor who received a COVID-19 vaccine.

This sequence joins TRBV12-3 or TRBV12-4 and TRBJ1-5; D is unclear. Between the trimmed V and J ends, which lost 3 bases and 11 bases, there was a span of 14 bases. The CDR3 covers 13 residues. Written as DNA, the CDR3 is TGTGCCAGCAGTTTCCGGACGGCATCGTCCCAGCATTTT. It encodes CASSFRTASSQHF.

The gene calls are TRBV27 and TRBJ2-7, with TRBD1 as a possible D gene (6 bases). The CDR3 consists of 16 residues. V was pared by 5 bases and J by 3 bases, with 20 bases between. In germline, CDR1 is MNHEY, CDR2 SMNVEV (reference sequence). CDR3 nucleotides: TGTGCCAGCAGTCGCACCACAGGGATGGGAGTCTACGAGCAGTACTTC. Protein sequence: CASSRTTGMGVYEQYF.

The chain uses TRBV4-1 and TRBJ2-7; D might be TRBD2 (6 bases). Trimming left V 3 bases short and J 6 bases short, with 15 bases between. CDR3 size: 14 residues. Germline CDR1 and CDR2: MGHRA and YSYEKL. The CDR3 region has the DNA TGCGCCAGCAGCCAGTCTAGCGTTTGGGCCGAGCAGTACTTC. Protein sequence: CASSQSSVWAEQYF.

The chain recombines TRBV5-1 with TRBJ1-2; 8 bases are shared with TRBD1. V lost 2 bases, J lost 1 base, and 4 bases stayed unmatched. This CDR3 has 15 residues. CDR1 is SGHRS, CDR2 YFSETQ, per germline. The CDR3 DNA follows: TGCGCCAGCAGCTTATCAGGGGGCGATAACTATGGCTACACCTTC. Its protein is CASSLSGGDNYGYTF. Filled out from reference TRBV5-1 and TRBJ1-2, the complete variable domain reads KAGVTQTPRYLIKTRGQQVTLSCSPISGHRSVSWYQQTPGQGLQFLFEYFSETQRNKGNFPGRFSGRQFSNSRSEMNVSTLELGDSALYLCASSLSGGDNYGYTFGSGTRLTVV.

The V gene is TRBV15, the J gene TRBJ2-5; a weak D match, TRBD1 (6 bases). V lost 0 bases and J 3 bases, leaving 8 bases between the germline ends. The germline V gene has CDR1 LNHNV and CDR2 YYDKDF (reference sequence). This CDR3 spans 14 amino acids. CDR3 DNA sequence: TGTGCCACCAGCAGAGAGGACAGAAAAGAGACCCAGTACTTC. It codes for CATSREDRKETQYF. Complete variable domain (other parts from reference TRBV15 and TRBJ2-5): DAMVIQNPRYQVTQFGKPVTLSCSQTLNHNVMYWYQQKSSQAPKLLFHYYDKDFNNEADTPDNFQSRRPNTSFCFLDIRSPGLGDTAMYLCATSREDRKETQYFGPGTRLLVL.

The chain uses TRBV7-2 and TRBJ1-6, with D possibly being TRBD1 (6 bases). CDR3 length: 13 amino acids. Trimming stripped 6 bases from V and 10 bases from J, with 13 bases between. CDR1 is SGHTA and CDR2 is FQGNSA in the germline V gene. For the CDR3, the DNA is TGTGCCAGCAGTACAGGGTTACGATCACCCCTCCACTTT. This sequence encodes CASSTGLRSPLHF.

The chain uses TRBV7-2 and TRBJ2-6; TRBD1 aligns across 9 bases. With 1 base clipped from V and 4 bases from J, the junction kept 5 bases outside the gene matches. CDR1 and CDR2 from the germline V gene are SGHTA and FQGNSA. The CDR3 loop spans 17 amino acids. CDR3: CASSLGDRGSGANVLTF. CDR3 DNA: TGTGCCAGCAGCTTAGGCGACAGGGGGAGCGGGGCCAACGTCCTGACTTTC. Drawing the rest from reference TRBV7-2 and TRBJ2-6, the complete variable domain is GAGVSQSPSNKVTEKGKDVELRCDPISGHTALYWYRQSLGQGLEFLIYFQGNSAPDKSGLPSDRFSAERTGGSVSTLTIQRTQQEDSAVYLCASSLGDRGSGANVLTFGAGSRLTVL.

The CDR3 region is CASTYLRGSNQPQHF. The CDR3 DNA is TGTGCCAGCACCTACCTCAGGGGTAGCAATCAGCCCCAGCATTTT. V is TRBV28 and J is TRBJ1-5; weak D call: TRBD1 (6 bases). Germline V gene sequence: CDR1 MDHEN, CDR2 SYDVKM. V lost 7 bases to trimming and J lost 0 bases, with 13 bases between them. The CDR3 loop spans 15 amino acids.

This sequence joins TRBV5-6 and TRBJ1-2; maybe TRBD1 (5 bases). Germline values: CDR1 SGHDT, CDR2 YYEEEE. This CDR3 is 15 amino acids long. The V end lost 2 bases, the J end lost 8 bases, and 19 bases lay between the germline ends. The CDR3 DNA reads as TGTGCCAGCAGCTTTGTGGGGGATGGTATTCGAGGCTACACCTTC. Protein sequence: CASSFVGDGIRGYTF.

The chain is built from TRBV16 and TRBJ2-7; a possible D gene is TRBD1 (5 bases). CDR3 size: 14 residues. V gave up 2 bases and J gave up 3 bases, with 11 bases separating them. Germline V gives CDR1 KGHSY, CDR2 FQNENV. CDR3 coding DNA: TGTGCCAGCAGCCAAGGTATCCAGGGCTACGAGCAGTACTTC. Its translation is CASSQGIQGYEQYF.

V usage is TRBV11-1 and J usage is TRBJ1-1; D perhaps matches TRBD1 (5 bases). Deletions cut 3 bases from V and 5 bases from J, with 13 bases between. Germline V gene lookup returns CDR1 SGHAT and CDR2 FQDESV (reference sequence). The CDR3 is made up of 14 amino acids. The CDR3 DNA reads TGTGCCAGCAGCTTTGACGGGTGGGGGACTGAAGCTTTCTTT. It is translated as CASSFDGWGTEAFF.

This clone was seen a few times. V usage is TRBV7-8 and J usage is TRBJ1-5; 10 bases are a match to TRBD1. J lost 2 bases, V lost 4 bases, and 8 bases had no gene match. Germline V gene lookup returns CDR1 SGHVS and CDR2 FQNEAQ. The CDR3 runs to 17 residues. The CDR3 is CASSSTTGGLGNQPQHF. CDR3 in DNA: TGTGCCAGCAGCTCCACGACAGGGGGCCTCGGCAATCAGCCCCAGCATTTT.

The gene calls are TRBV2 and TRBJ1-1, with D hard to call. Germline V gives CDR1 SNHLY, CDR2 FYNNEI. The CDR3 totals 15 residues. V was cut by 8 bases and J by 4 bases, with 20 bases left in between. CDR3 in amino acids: CASVPHGLRGTEAFF. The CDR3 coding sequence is TGTGCCAGCGTTCCCCATGGCTTGCGGGGCACTGAAGCTTTCTTT.

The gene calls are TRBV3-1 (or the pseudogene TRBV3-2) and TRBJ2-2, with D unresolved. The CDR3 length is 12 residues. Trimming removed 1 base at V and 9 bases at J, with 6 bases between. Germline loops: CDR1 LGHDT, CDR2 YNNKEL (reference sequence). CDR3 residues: CASSQGGRELFF. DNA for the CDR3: TGTGCCAGCAGCCAAGGCGGCCGGGAGCTGTTTTTT.

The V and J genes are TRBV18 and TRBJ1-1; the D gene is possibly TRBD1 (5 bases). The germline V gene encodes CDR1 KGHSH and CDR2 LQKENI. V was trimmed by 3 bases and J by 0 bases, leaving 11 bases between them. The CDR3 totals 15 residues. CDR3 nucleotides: TGTGCCAGCTCACCTCCCGGGGCCATGAACACTGAAGCTTTCTTT. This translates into CASSPPGAMNTEAFF. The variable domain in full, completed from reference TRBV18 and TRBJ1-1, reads NAGVMQNPRHLVRRRGQEARLRCSPMKGHSHVYWYRQLPEEGLKFMVYLQKENIIDESGMPKERFSAEFPKEGPSILRIQQVVRGDSAAYFCASSPPGAMNTEAFFGQGTRLTVV.

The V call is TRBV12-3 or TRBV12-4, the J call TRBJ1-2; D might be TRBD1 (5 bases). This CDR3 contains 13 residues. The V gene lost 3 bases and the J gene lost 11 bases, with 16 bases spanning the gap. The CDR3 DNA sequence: TGTGCCAGCAGTTTCGGCCAGGGTGAGCGGTACACCTTC. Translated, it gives CASSFGQGERYTF.

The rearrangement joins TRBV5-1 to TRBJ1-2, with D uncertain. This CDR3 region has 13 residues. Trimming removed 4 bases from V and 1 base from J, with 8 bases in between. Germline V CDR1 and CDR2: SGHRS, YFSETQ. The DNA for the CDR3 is TGCGCCAGCAGCGATACCGGTAACTATGGCTACACCTTC. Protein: CASSDTGNYGYTF.

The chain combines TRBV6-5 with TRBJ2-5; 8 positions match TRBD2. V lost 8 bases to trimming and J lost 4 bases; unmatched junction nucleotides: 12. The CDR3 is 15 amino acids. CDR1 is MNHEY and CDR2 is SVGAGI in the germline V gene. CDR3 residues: CASGAGGPGGETQYF. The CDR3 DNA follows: TGTGCCAGCGGGGCGGGGGGCCCTGGGGGAGAGACCCAGTACTTC.

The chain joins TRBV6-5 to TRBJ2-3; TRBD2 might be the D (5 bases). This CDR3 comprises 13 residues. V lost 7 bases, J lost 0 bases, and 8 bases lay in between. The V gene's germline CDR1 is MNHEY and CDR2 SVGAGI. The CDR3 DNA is TGTGCCAGCAAGAGGACTAGCACAGATACGCAGTATTTT. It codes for CASKRTSTDTQYF.

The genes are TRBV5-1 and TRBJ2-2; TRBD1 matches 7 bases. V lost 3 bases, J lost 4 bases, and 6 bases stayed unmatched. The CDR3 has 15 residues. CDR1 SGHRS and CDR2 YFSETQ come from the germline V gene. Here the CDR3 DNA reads TGCGCCAGCAGCTCTACGACAGGGCCCACCGGGGAGCTGTTTTTT. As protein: CASSSTTGPTGELFF.

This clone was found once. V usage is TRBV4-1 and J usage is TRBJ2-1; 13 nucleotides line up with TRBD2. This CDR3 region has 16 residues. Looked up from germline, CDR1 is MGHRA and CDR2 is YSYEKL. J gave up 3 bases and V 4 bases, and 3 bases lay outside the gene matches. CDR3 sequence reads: CASSRGTSGIYNEQFF. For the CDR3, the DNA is TGCGCCAGCAGCCGCGGGACTAGCGGGATCTACAATGAGCAGTTCTTC.

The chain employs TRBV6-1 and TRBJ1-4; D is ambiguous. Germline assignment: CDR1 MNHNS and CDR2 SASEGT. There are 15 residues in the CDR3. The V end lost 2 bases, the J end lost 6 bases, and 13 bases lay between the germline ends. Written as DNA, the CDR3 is TGTGCCAGCAGTGAACTCGGACCGGGCGATGAAAAACTGTTTTTT. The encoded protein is CASSELGPGDEKLFF.

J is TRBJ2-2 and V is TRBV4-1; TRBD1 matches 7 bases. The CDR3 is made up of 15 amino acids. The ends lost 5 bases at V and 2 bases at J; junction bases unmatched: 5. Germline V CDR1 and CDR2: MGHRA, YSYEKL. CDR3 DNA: TGCGCCAGCAGCTTCCGGGACAGCAACACCGGGGAGCTGTTTTTT. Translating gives CASSFRDSNTGELFF.

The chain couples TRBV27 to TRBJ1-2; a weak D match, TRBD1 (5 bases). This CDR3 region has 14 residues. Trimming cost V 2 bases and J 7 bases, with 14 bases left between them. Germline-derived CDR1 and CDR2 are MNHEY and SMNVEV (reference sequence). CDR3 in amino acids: CASSLRAGPSGYTF. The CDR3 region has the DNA TGTGCCAGCAGTTTAAGGGCAGGGCCGAGTGGCTACACCTTC.

The CDR3 bases are TGTGCCAGCGAGGACAGGGACTCTGGAAACACCATATATTTT. It translates to CASEDRDSGNTIYF. V usage is TRBV6-5 and J usage is TRBJ1-3; 8 positions agree with TRBD1. Trimming cost V 8 bases and J 0 bases; bases outside gene matches: 3. CDR1 is MNHEY, CDR2 SVGAGI, per germline. CDR3 length: 14 residues.

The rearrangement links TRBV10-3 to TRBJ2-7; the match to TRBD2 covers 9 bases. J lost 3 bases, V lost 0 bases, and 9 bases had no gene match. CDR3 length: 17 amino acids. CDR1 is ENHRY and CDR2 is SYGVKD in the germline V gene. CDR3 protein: CAISESRTSVRLYEQYF. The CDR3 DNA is TGTGCCATCAGTGAGTCCCGGACTAGCGTCCGCCTCTACGAGCAGTACTTC.

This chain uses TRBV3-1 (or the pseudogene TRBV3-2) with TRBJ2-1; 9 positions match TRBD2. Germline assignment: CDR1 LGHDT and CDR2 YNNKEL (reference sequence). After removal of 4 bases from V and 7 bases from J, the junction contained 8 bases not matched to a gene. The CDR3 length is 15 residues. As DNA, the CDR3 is TGTGCCAGCAGCCCCGTAGCGGGAGTTACTAATGAGCAGTTCTTC. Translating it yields CASSPVAGVTNEQFF.

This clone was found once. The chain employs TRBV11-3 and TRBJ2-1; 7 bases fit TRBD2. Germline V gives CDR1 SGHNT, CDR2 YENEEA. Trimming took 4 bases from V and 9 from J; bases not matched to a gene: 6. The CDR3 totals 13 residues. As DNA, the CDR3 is TGTGCCAGCAGCTGGGATACTAGCGTTGAGCAGTTCTTC. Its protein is CASSWDTSVEQFF. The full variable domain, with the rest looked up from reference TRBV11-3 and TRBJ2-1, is EAGVVQSPRYKIIEKKQPVAFWCNPISGHNTLYWYLQNLGQGPELLIRYENEEAVDDSQLPKDRFSAERLKGVDSTLKIQPAELGDSAVYLCASSWDTSVEQFFGPGTRLTVL.

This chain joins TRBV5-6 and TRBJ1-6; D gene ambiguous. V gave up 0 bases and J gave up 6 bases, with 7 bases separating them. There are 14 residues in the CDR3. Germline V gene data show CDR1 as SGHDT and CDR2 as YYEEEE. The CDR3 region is CASSLGHSNSPLHF. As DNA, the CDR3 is TGTGCCAGCAGCTTGGGACACTCTAATTCACCCCTCCACTTT.

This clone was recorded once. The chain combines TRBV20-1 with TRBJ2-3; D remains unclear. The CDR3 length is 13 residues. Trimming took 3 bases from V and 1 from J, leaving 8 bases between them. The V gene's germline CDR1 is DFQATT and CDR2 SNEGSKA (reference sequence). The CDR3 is CSASKLGTDTQYF. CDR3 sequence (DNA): TGCAGTGCTAGTAAACTGGGCACAGATACGCAGTATTTT.

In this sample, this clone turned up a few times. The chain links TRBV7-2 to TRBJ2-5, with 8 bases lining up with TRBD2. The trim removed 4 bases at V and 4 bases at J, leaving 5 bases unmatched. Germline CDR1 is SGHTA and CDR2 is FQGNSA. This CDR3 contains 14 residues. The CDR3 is CASSSGGAGETQYF. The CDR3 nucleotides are TGTGCCAGCAGCTCCGGGGGGGCGGGAGAGACCCAGTACTTC.